These T cell receptor beta chains were read from a single sample in a study of human T cells and chemical hapten exposure. Each CDR3 protein is one row after TCRdb ran MiXCR on the RACE reads. Counted here are 85,000 to 100,000 distinct CDR3 sequences, roughly 12% occurring once; the ten biggest clones make up less than 2.5%. The source was whole blood, collected in connection with sensitization to the hapten diphenylcyclopropenone (DPC). The source of these receptors is a middle-aged woman with alopecia areata. Some clones in this sample may be carry-over from other donors' samples. CDR3s include the opening cysteine and the closing phenylalanine or tryptophan. Fields, in order: CDR3 length, J gene, clone size, V gene, D gene, CDR3 protein, CDR3 DNA. A D gene is named only where the DNA matches it firmly. The listing skips clone size in some rows; elsewhere it reads once, few, many or a size class.

length: 13
J: TRBJ1-1
size: many
V: TRBV4-1
D: .
CDR3: CASSQPENTEAFF
DNA: TGCGCCAGCAGCCAACCAGAGAACACTGAAGCTTTCTTT

length: 13
J: TRBJ2-5
size: many
V: TRBV29-1
D: TRBD2
CDR3: CSVSIAGGETQYF
DNA: TGCAGCGTTTCCATAGCGGGAGGAGAGACCCAGTACTTC

length: 14
J: TRBJ2-1
size: .
V: TRBV7-9
D: .
CDR3: CASSGGPLYNEQFF
DNA: TGTGCCAGCAGCGGCGGACCTCTCTACAATGAGCAGTTCTTC

length: 13
J: TRBJ1-1
size: few
V: TRBV10-3
D: .
CDR3: CAISREEDTEAFF
DNA: TGTGCCATCAGCAGGGAGGAGGACACTGAAGCTTTCTTT

length: 14
J: TRBJ2-7
size: few
V: TRBV29-1
D: .
CDR3: CSVEIGTSSYEQYF
DNA: TGCAGCGTTGAAATCGGGACAAGCTCCTACGAGCAGTACTTC

length: 13
J: TRBJ1-1
size: few
V: TRBV10-3
D: .
CDR3: CAISGGRDTEAFF
DNA: TGTGCCATCAGTGGGGGACGGGACACTGAAGCTTTCTTT

length: 16
J: TRBJ2-2
size: few
V: TRBV7-8
D: .
CDR3: CASSLGQGRDTGELFF
DNA: TGTGCCAGCAGCTTAGGGCAGGGACGGGACACCGGGGAGCTGTTTTTT

length: 14
J: TRBJ2-1
size: .
V: TRBV12-3/TRBV12-4
D: .
CDR3: CASSRLFIYNEQFF
DNA: TGTGCCAGCAGCCGACTCTTTATTTACAATGAGCAGTTCTTC

length: 11
J: TRBJ2-1
size: few
V: TRBV29-1
D: .
CDR3: CSVEGYNEQFF
DNA: TGCAGCGTTGAGGGCTACAATGAGCAGTTCTTC

length: 11
J: TRBJ2-7
size: many
V: TRBV29-1
D: .
CDR3: CSVTLATEQYF
DNA: TGCAGCGTTACGCTAGCGACCGAGCAGTACTTC

length: 14
J: TRBJ2-7
size: few
V: TRBV10-3
D: TRBD1
CDR3: CATRPGQGQPRSYF
DNA: TGTGCCACCCGTCCGGGACAGGGTCAACCTCGGTCTTACTTC

length: 15
J: TRBJ2-1
size: few
V: TRBV7-6
D: .
CDR3: CASSPGVSGTDEQFF
DNA: TGTGCCAGCAGCCCCGGGGTCAGCGGCACCGATGAGCAGTTCTTC

length: 13
J: TRBJ2-3
size: .
V: TRBV7-2
D: .
CDR3: CASSLNPTDTQYF
DNA: TGTGCCAGCAGCTTAAACCCGACAGATACGCAGTATTTT

length: 13
J: TRBJ2-1
size: few
V: TRBV30
D: .
CDR3: CAWSDLLIGEQFF
DNA: TGTGCCTGGAGTGACCTCCTCATTGGTGAGCAGTTCTTC

length: 15
J: TRBJ1-6
size: few
V: TRBV7-2
D: TRBD1
CDR3: CASSRTGAADSPLHF
DNA: TGTGCCAGCAGCCGGACAGGGGCGGCGGATTCACCCCTCCACTTT

length: 19
J: TRBJ2-3
size: .
V: TRBV11-1
D: TRBD2
CDR3: CASSPTSGRSPSAPDTQYF
DNA: TGTGCCAGCAGCCCAACTAGCGGTAGAAGTCCCTCAGCCCCAGATACGCAGTATTTT

length: 15
J: TRBJ2-7
size: .
V: TRBV7-8
D: .
CDR3: CASSPRQLTNLEQYF
DNA: TGTGCCAGCAGCCCCAGACAGTTAACTAACCTCGAGCAGTACTTC

length: 13
J: TRBJ2-7
size: many
V: TRBV29-1
D: TRBD1
CDR3: CSVARGQGYEQYF
DNA: TGCAGCGTAGCTAGGGGACAGGGCTACGAGCAGTACTTC

length: 15
J: TRBJ2-3
size: .
V: TRBV4-2
D: TRBD2
CDR3: CASSRTGLGTDTQYF
DNA: TGTGCCAGCAGCCGAACGGGACTAGGCACAGATACGCAGTATTTT

length: 12
J: TRBJ2-7
size: .
V: TRBV28
D: .
CDR3: CASSITVYEQYF
DNA: TGTGCCAGCAGTATAACAGTCTACGAGCAGTACTTC

length: 15
J: TRBJ2-3
size: many
V: TRBV3-1
D: TRBD2
CDR3: CASSQGTSGTDTQYF
DNA: TGTGCCAGCAGCCAGGGGACTAGCGGAACAGATACGCAGTATTTT

length: 11
J: TRBJ1-1
size: few
V: TRBV7-2
D: .
CDR3: CASSSLGEAFF
DNA: TGTGCCAGCAGCTCCCTGGGGGAAGCTTTCTTT

length: 15
J: TRBJ2-1
size: few
V: TRBV18
D: TRBD2
CDR3: CASSPPGGSENEQFF
DNA: TGTGCCAGCTCACCACCCGGCGGGAGTGAAAATGAGCAGTTCTTC

length: 17
J: TRBJ2-3
size: .
V: TRBV7-6
D: .
CDR3: CASSLAGGGASTDTQYF
DNA: TGTGCCAGCAGCTTAGCTGGTGGCGGAGCTAGCACAGATACGCAGTATTTT

length: 15
J: TRBJ2-2
size: .
V: TRBV10-3
D: TRBD1
CDR3: CAITQGATNTGELFF
DNA: TGTGCCATAACACAGGGGGCTACGAACACCGGGGAGCTGTTTTTT

length: 12
J: TRBJ2-1
size: many
V: TRBV5-1
D: .
CDR3: CASSLDLGVRFF
DNA: TGCGCCAGCAGCTTGGATCTAGGGGTACGGTTCTTC

length: 13
J: TRBJ2-7
size: .
V: TRBV28
D: .
CDR3: CASSLVSEYEQYF
DNA: TGTGCCAGCAGTTTAGTTTCGGAGTACGAGCAGTACTTC

length: 13
J: TRBJ2-7
size: few
V: TRBV7-2
D: TRBD1
CDR3: CATRRDRPYEQYF
DNA: TGTGCCACCCGCCGGGACAGACCCTACGAGCAGTACTTC

length: 10
J: TRBJ2-7
size: .
V: TRBV29-1
D: .
CDR3: CSVLRGEQYF
DNA: TGCAGCGTCCTCCGCGGCGAGCAGTACTTC

length: 14
J: TRBJ1-1
size: many
V: TRBV6-2/TRBV6-3
D: TRBD1
CDR3: CASSSPGTGTEAFF
DNA: TGTGCCAGCAGCTCCCCAGGGACAGGCACTGAAGCTTTCTTT

length: 12
J: TRBJ2-7
size: .
V: TRBV4-2
D: .
CDR3: CASSHPNDEQYF
DNA: TGTGCCAGCAGCCATCCGAACGACGAGCAGTACTTC

length: 11
J: TRBJ2-1
size: many
V: TRBV27
D: .
CDR3: CASRSGGEQFF
DNA: TGTGCCAGCAGGAGTGGGGGAGAGCAGTTCTTC

length: 15
J: TRBJ2-7
size: .
V: TRBV19
D: TRBD1
CDR3: CASSFDRGSSYEQYF
DNA: TGTGCCAGTAGTTTCGACAGGGGGAGCTCCTACGAGCAGTACTTC

length: 13
J: TRBJ1-2
size: many
V: TRBV7-3
D: .
CDR3: CASSPTSGYGYTF
DNA: TGTGCCAGCAGCCCGACCAGTGGCTATGGCTACACCTTC

length: 14
J: TRBJ2-3
size: .
V: TRBV19
D: .
CDR3: CASSIGTRADTQYF
DNA: TGTGCCAGTAGTATCGGAACTAGGGCAGATACGCAGTATTTT

length: 12
J: TRBJ2-1
size: few
V: TRBV7-9
D: .
CDR3: CASSRRDNEQFF
DNA: TGTGCCAGCAGCCGCAGGGACAATGAGCAGTTCTTC

length: 17
J: TRBJ2-7
size: few
V: TRBV7-6
D: TRBD2
CDR3: CASSLGSGRAKGYEQYF
DNA: TGTGCCAGCAGCCTAGGTAGCGGGAGGGCCAAAGGCTACGAGCAGTACTTC

length: 16
J: TRBJ2-7
size: few
V: TRBV21-1
D: .
CDR3: CASSKPWDRRSYEQYF
DNA: TGTGCCAGCAGCAAACCCTGGGACAGGCGTTCCTACGAGCAGTACTTC

length: 14
J: TRBJ1-5
size: many
V: TRBV6-2/TRBV6-3
D: .
CDR3: CASSPRTGNQPQHF
DNA: TGTGCCAGCAGCCCTAGGACGGGAAATCAGCCCCAGCATTTT

length: 14
J: TRBJ2-7
size: few
V: TRBV10-3
D: TRBD1
CDR3: CAISLGTGTDEQYF
DNA: TGTGCCATCAGCCTGGGGACAGGGACGGACGAGCAGTACTTC

length: 12
J: TRBJ2-5
size: few
V: TRBV29-1
D: .
CDR3: CSGRPVGETQYF
DNA: TGCAGCGGGAGACCCGTAGGGGAGACCCAGTACTTC

length: 15
J: TRBJ2-2
size: few
V: TRBV28
D: .
CDR3: CASSPSTGATGELFF
DNA: TGTGCCAGCAGCCCCTCGACAGGTGCGACCGGGGAGCTGTTTTTT

length: 14
J: TRBJ1-4
size: .
V: TRBV28
D: .
CDR3: CASSTAPHPEKLFF
DNA: TGTGCCAGCAGTACCGCTCCACACCCCGAAAAACTGTTTTTT

length: 14
J: TRBJ2-5
size: many
V: TRBV7-9
D: .
CDR3: CASSLAQGEETQYF
DNA: TGTGCCAGCAGCTTAGCACAGGGAGAAGAGACCCAGTACTTC

length: 14
J: TRBJ1-1
size: .
V: TRBV3-1
D: .
CDR3: CASSQETGNTEAFF
DNA: TGTGCCAGCAGCCAAGAAACGGGGAACACTGAAGCTTTCTTT

length: 16
J: TRBJ2-7
size: few
V: TRBV6-5
D: TRBD2
CDR3: CASSHKTSPLVYEQYF
DNA: TGTGCCAGCAGCCACAAGACTAGCCCCCTCGTCTACGAGCAGTACTTC

length: 15
J: TRBJ1-3
size: few
V: TRBV27
D: .
CDR3: CASSLRGVAGNTIYF
DNA: TGTGCCAGCAGTTTACGGGGGGTAGCTGGAAACACCATATATTTT

length: 11
J: TRBJ2-3
size: many
V: TRBV27
D: TRBD1
CDR3: CASSYRGTQYF
DNA: TGTGCCAGCAGCTACAGGGGTACGCAGTATTTT

length: 15
J: TRBJ2-2
size: few
V: TRBV5-4
D: .
CDR3: CASSTGQRRTGELFF
DNA: TGTGCCAGCAGCACGGGACAACGGAGGACCGGGGAGCTGTTTTTT

length: 13
J: TRBJ2-1
size: .
V: TRBV6-1
D: .
CDR3: CASSWPSYNEQFF
DNA: TGTGCCAGCAGTTGGCCCTCCTACAATGAGCAGTTCTTC